This T cell receptor (beta chain) was captured by sequencing in a study of beta chain features in type 1 diabetes. Across the study: Patient and healthy donor groups were alike in age, gender and cell yields.

Notes on the study in general: For TCRB rearrangement, an influence of HLA type remained unresolved here. Healthy donors had naive, central memory and Treg TCRB repertoires that appeared less similar than those seen among patients.

CD45RO/CCR7/CD25/CD127/CD95/CD27 staining was used to isolate CD4+ naive, central memory, regulatory and stem cell-like memory cells by sorting. Every bit of the isolated RNA underwent reverse transcription, so sequencing read expressed TCRB transcripts. Sequencing was performed with immunoSEQ multiplex PCR; in TCRdb, only in-frame clones are kept and a portion is missing. The sample lists hundreds of thousands of clones; roughly 30% were seen once. Germline values: CDR1 MGHDK, CDR2 SYGVNS. The CDR3 extends over 15 amino acids. With 6 bases removed from V and 4 bases from J, the gap between germline ends came to 19 bases. For this clone: Its antigen is unidentified.

The sequenced sample consisted of naive CD4+ T cells from blood. This receptor was obtained from a man aged 18 to 29 in good health. The chain is built from TRBV25-1 and TRBJ2-7, with D perhaps given as TRBD1 or TRBD2 (5 bases each). CDR3 coding DNA: TGTGCCAGCAGCGCTGCCCGGGGCGTTCCGTACGAGCAGTACTTC. The encoded protein is CASSAARGVPYEQYF.